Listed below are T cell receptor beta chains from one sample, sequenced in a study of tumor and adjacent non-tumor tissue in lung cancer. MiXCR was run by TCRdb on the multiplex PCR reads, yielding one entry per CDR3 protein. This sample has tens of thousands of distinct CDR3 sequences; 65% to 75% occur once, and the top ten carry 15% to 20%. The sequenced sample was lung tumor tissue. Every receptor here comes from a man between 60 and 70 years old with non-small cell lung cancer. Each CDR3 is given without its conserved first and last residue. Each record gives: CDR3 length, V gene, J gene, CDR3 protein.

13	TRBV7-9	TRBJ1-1	ASSHSGWADREAF
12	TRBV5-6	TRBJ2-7	ASSFTGGTYEQY
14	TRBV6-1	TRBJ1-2	ARTRDRSPVNYGYT
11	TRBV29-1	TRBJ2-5	SVPGPGGETQY
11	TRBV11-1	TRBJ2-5	ASSSGQGETQY
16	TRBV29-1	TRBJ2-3	SMTGGNSRATSTDTQY
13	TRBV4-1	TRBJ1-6	ASSRGTGENSPFH
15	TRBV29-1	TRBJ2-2	SVEGWETIGDTGELF
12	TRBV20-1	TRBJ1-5	SARSDSPNQPQH
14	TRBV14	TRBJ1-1	ASESTTDEGSTEAF
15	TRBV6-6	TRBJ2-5	ASAPGLEGVLQEIQY
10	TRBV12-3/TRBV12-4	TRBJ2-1	VSTFAHNEQF
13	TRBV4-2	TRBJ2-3	ASTASGADSDTQY
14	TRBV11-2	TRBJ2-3	ASSRSGRVFEDTQY
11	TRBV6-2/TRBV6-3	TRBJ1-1	VSSLGQGTEAF
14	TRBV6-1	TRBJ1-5	TNDDRHLGGNKPQH
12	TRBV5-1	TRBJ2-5	ASSLQGQEEAQY
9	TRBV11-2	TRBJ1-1	DSATVDEAF
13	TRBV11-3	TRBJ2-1	ASSLNGRSYNEQF
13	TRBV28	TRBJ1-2	ASRTSSHGYYGYT
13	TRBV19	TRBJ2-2	ASSSLAVNTGELF
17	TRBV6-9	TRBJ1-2	ASSYCCPPRPTSNYGYT
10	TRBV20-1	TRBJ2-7	SVRSARYEQY
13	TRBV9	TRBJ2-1	ASSPTAFSYNEQF
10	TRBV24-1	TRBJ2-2	AISHNTRELF
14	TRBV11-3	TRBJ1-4	ASSLGGAGVNEKLF
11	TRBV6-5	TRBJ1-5	ASSGGSEQPQH
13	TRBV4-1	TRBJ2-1	ANSQGTSGSTEQF
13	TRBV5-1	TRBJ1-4	ASSLFRGENEKLF
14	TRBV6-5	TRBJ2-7	ASSSDPGEARYEQY
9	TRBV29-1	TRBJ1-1	SLAASDEAF
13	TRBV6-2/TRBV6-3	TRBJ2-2	ASSCGTSRTGELF
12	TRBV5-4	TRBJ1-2	ASSFSGCNYGYT
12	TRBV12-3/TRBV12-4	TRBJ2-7	ASSAGGGSYEQY
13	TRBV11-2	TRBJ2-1	VGSPHRGMKGEQF
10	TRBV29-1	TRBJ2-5	GMDRTGETQY
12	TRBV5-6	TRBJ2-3	ASSPGRSTDMQY
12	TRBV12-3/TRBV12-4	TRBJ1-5	ASSFGTHDQPQH
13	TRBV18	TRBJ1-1	ASSPRRAENSEAF
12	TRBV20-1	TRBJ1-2	SARAAAGAYGYI
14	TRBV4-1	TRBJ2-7	ASSQDMAGRDYEQY
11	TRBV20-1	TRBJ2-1	SASWSTSNEQI
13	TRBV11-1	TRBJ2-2	ASSKWGENTGELF
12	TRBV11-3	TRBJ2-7	ASSSLRASYEQY
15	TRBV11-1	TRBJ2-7	ASSVPGLVGPFREQY
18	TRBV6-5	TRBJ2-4	AGSPRLADFLMEAENIQY
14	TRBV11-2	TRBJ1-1	ASRRGGAGSNTDAF
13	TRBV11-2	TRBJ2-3	ASSQATTAADTRC
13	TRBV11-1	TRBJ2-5	ASSLEMGSQETQY
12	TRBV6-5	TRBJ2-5	ASSCGTGQETQY
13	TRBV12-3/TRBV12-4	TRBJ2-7	SSRRGGGGSYEQY
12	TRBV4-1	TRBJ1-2	ASSQAGGAEGYS
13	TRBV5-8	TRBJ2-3	ASSLTGKGRDTQY
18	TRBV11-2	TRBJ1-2	VSSPRPPTGDAKFFDGYT
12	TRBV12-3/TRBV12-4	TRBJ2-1	ASSLQLGLDVQF
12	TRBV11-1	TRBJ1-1	ANSLSAGETEAL
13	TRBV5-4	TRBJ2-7	ASNLSGTSGYEQH
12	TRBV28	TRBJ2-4	TSNMGVAKNIQY
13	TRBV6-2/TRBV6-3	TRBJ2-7	ASRPIGTGGNEQY
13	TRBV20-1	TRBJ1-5	SASPTGNSNQPQH